This T cell receptor (beta chain) stems from a study of T cell repertoires in cytomegalovirus infection. Study in general: The authors used CMV epitopes that were HLA-C-restricted (recently identified) and HLA-B-restricted (well studied). Public TCR beta signatures indicated both CMV infection and matching HLA type.

To note about this clonotype: Its antigen is not identified.

The CDR3 has 15 residues. Germline assignment: CDR1 SGHTS and CDR2 YDEGEE. Trimming cost V 0 bases and J 2 bases, with 11 bases left between them. TCRdb re-called the reads through MiXCR, storing one row per CDR3 protein. Of roughly 160,000 distinct CDR3 sequences listed, less than 25% are singletons. The chain has TRBV5-8 and TRBJ2-5, with D maybe TRBD1 (5 bases). The source was CD8+ T cells from cultured PBMCs, collected from culture after CMV antigen stimulation. The source of this sequence is a human donor in good health (CMV status not recorded). Some clones in this sample may be carry-over from other donors' samples. The CDR3 DNA is TGTGCCAGCAGCTTGGGACAGCCACGTCAAGAGACCCAGTACTTC. The encoded protein is CASSLGQPRQETQYF.